The source of this T cell receptor beta chain is a study of T cells in narcolepsy. As for this clone: Its antigen is still unknown.

Study-wide findings and caveats: In some patient and control memory CD4+ samples, autoreactive clones were absent.

Profiling relied on immunoSEQ multiplex PCR, and the TCRdb table lists in-frame clones only, not all of them. Among around 35,000 clones, 82% were seen once, and the ten largest hold around 2.6%. CDR3 length equals 16 residues. V was cut by 5 bases and J by 0 bases, with 16 bases left in between. Germline CDR1 is SGHNT and CDR2 is YYREEE (reference sequence). This clonotype was obtained from a human donor with narcolepsy. The genes are TRBV5-4 and TRBJ2-3; D may be TRBD2 (6 bases). The sequencing sample was made of CD45RA- memory CD4+ T cells from PBMCs. CDR3 bases: TGTGCCAGCAGAACTGACCGGGAGTTCAGCACAGATACGCAGTATTTT. Its translation: CASRTDREFSTDTQYF.